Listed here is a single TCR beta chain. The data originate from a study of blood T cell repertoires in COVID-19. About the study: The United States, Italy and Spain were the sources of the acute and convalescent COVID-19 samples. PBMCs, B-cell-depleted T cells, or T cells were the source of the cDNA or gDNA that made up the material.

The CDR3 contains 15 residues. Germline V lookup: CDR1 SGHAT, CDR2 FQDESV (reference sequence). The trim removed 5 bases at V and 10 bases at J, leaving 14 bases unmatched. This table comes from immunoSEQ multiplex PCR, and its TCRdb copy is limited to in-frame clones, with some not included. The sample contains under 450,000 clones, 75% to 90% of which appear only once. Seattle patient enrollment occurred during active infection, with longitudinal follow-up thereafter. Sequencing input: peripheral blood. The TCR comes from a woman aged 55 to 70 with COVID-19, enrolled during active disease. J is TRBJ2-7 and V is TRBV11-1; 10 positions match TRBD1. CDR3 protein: CASSPPGGQGIEQYF. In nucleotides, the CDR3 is TGTGCCAGCAGCCCCCCCGGGGGACAGGGGATCGAACAGTACTTC.